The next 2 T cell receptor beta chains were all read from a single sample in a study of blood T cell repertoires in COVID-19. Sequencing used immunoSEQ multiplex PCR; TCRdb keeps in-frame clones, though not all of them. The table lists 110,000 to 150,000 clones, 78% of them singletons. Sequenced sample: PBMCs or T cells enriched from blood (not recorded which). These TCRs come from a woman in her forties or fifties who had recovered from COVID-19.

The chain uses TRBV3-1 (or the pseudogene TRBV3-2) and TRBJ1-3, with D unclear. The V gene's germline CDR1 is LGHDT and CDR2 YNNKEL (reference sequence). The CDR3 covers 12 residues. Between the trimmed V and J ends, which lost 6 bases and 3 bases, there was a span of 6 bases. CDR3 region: CASSFIGNTIYF. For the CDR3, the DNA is TGTGCCAGCAGTTTTATTGGAAACACCATATATTTT.

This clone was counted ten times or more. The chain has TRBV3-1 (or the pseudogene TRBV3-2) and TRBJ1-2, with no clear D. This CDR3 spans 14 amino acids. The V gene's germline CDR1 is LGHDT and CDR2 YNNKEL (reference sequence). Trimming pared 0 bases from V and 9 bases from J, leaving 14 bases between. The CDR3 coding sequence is TGTGCCAGCAGCCAAGATCGCTGGGGAGGAAGCTACACCTTC. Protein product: CASSQDRWGGSYTF.